The rows below give T cell receptor beta chains drawn from one sample of a study of beta chain features in type 1 diabetes. Only in-frame clones appear in the TCRdb table, and some are missing; sequencing was by immunoSEQ multiplex PCR. The top ten hold around 0.6% of the sample, which has about 15,000 clones, more than 55% seen once. Sequences were obtained from stem cell memory CD4+ T cells from blood. All receptors come from a woman aged 18 to 35 with type 1 diabetes. Each CDR3 is given without its conserved first and last residue. A D gene is named only where the DNA matches it firmly.

TRBD1 TRBJ2-3 TRBV5-5 ASSLGRTGTDTQY
TRBD2 TRBJ2-3 TRBV11-2 ASSLVAGALTDTQY
NA TRBJ2-3 TRBV6-6 ASTRRGTDTQY
NA TRBJ1-2 TRBV30 AWTVGGVGYT
NA TRBJ2-1 TRBV2 ASRQGDEQF
NA TRBJ2-7 TRBV11-2 ASSLGDIYYEQY
NA TRBJ1-1 TRBV7-7 ASSLSENTEAF
NA TRBJ2-3 TRBV9 ASSVAPGDTDTQY
NA TRBJ1-1 TRBV6-5 ASSRTGVTEAF
NA TRBJ2-1 TRBV28 ASNFPDMSYNEQF
NA TRBJ1-1 TRBV7-2 ASSLQGGWSNTEAF
NA TRBJ2-4 TRBV29-1 SVAVSGAGNIQY
NA TRBJ2-7 TRBV6-6 ASRKNNRASYEQY
NA TRBJ1-2 TRBV28 ASVAGSNYGYT
NA TRBJ2-7 TRBV18 ASSPDSLAGEQY
NA TRBJ1-5 TRBV7-9 ASSPMGDSNQPQH
NA TRBJ1-1 TRBV4-3 ASSHSQGNTEAF
TRBD2 TRBJ2-5 TRBV4-3 ASSQGWGGRETQY
TRBD1 TRBJ2-1 TRBV19 ASSGTGEVEQF
NA TRBJ1-4 TRBV5-6 ASSQRGKGEKLF
NA TRBJ1-1 TRBV7-3 ASSLTGNTEAF
NA TRBJ2-1 TRBV5-1 ASSLVSRAGNNEQF
NA TRBJ2-1 TRBV7-8 ASSPPSHNEQF
NA TRBJ1-5 TRBV2 ASSGSGGNQPQH
TRBD2 TRBJ2-5 TRBV7-9 ASSLGLAGVQETQY
NA TRBJ2-3 TRBV5-1 ASSLAIPPDTQY
NA TRBJ2-2 TRBV2 ASSESRRGGELF
TRBD1 TRBJ2-2 TRBV30 AWWGQRTTGELF
NA TRBJ2-1 TRBV11-2 ASSPQRAGRAQF
NA TRBJ2-1 TRBV2 ASNDGAYNEQF
NA TRBJ1-1 TRBV10-2 ASSIQGAGTEAF